Each of the 16 T cell receptor beta chains below was sequenced from the same sample in a study of patients and donors after allogeneic stem cell transplantation. TCRdb re-called the RT-PCR reads with MiXCR, one entry per CDR3 protein. The top ten hold about 50% of the sample, which has 10,000 to 13,000 distinct CDR3 sequences, 20% to 25% seen once. The sample taken for sequencing was blood, either unsorted or a sorted T cell fraction (not recorded which). These receptors were collected from a human donor who was either an allogeneic HSCT recipient or a stem cell or donor lymphocyte infusion donor (not recorded which). It is not recorded whose cells these are; they may come from a transplant donor.

This clonotype was observed a few times. V and J are TRBV20-1 and TRBJ1-1; 9 bases are shared with TRBD1. The CDR3 runs to 13 residues. Trimming at V came to 5 bases and at J to 7 bases, leaving 8 bases not matched to a gene. Germline CDR1 and CDR2: DFQATT and SNEGSKA (reference sequence). As DNA, the CDR3 is TGCAGTGCTGCTACCGGGACAGGGATTGAAGCTTTCTTT. As protein: CSAATGTGIEAFF.

By proportion, this clonotype is medium-sized. The V call is TRBV5-1, the J call TRBJ2-5; D gene ambiguous. CDR1 and CDR2 (germline): SGHRS, YFSETQ. V lost 1 base and J lost 4, with 8 bases in between. The CDR3 length is 13 residues. In DNA form, the CDR3 reads TGCGCCAGCAGCTTGCGTCTCCGAGAGACCCAGTACTTC. Translated, it gives CASSLRLRETQYF.

This clonotype showed up just a few times. The J gene is TRBJ1-1, the V gene TRBV29-1; 7 nucleotides align to TRBD1. The germline CDR1 and CDR2 sequences are SQVTM and ANQGSEA. The CDR3 totals 13 residues. The trim removed 5 bases at V and 1 base at J, leaving 4 bases unmatched. In nucleotides, the CDR3 is TGCAGCGTTTCCAGGGGGACGAACACTGAAGCTTTCTTT. This sequence encodes CSVSRGTNTEAFF.

The chain employs TRBV4-3 and TRBJ1-3; the D gene is possibly TRBD1 (6 bases). The V and J ends lost 4 bases and 0 bases respectively, with 10 bases between them. In germline, CDR1 is LGHNA, CDR2 YSLEER. This CDR3 has 15 residues. The CDR3 DNA follows: TGCGCCAGCAGCCGGGACACCGACTCTGGAAACACCATATATTTT. Its translation: CASSRDTDSGNTIYF.

This clonotype was detected ten times or more. This chain links TRBV18 with TRBJ2-1; 7 bases agree with TRBD1. Trimming took 3 bases from V and 6 from J; bases not matched to a gene: 2. Germline V gene sequence: CDR1 KGHSH, CDR2 LQKENI. The CDR3 runs to 13 residues. The CDR3 DNA reads TGTGCCAGCTCACCTCGACAGGGCAATGAGCAGTTCTTC. It specifies CASSPRQGNEQFF. Full variable domain (missing parts from reference TRBV18 and TRBJ2-1): NAGVMQNPRHLVRRRGQEARLRCSPMKGHSHVYWYRQLPEEGLKFMVYLQKENIIDESGMPKERFSAEFPKEGPSILRIQQVVRGDSAAYFCASSPRQGNEQFFGPGTRLTVL.

CDR3 DNA: TGTGCCAGCAGTTACGAACAGCTGAACACTGAAGCTTTCTTT. Translating gives CASSYEQLNTEAFF. The chain carries TRBV6-2 or TRBV6-3 and TRBJ1-1; unclear D gene. V lost 2 bases and J lost 0, with 7 bases in between. The CDR3 loop spans 14 amino acids. From germline, CDR1 is MNHEY and CDR2 SVGEGT.

This clonotype is labeled as medium-sized. The V gene is TRBV5-4, the J gene TRBJ2-2, with a tentative D call TRBD1 (6 bases). The CDR3 loop spans 14 amino acids. Trimming removed 4 bases at V and 6 bases at J, with 13 bases between. Germline assignment: CDR1 SGHNT and CDR2 YYREEE (reference sequence). DNA for the CDR3: TGTGCCAGCAGCGCACAGGGTAAAGCCGGGGAGCTGTTTTTT. This translates into CASSAQGKAGELFF.

In its sample, this clonotype was seen many times. This rearrangement joins TRBV15 to TRBJ1-4, with 9 positions matching TRBD1. CDR1 is LNHNV and CDR2 is YYDKDF in the germline V gene (reference sequence). The junction had 15 bases not matched to a gene; V was cut back by 5 bases and J by 11 bases. CDR3 length equals 16 residues. This chain's CDR3 is CATSEEFQDRGGKLFF. As DNA, the CDR3 is TGTGCCACCAGCGAGGAGTTCCAGGACAGGGGAGGCAAACTGTTTTTT.

In its sample, this clonotype was seen many times. The CDR3 spells CSAGGKNEKLFF. CDR3 bases: TGCAGCGCCGGGGGGAAGAATGAAAAACTGTTTTTT. The chain joins TRBV29-1 to TRBJ1-4; maybe TRBD1 (5 bases). Germline lookup yields CDR1 SQVTM and CDR2 ANQGSEA. V was clipped by 7 bases and J by 5 bases, with 11 bases between them. The CDR3 loop spans 12 amino acids.

By proportion, this clonotype is medium-sized. V gene TRBV9 combines with J gene TRBJ2-1; D might be TRBD2 (7 bases). The germline V gene has CDR1 SGDLS and CDR2 YYNGEE. The CDR3 runs to 14 residues. The V end lost 6 bases, the J end lost 9 bases, and 19 bases lay between the germline ends. The CDR3: CASKGGGELGEQFF. CDR3 sequence (DNA): TGTGCCAGCAAGGGCGGGGGCGAGCTCGGTGAGCAGTTCTTC.

This clonotype was detected many times. V usage is TRBV19 and J usage is TRBJ1-6; D may be TRBD1 (6 bases). Between the trimmed V and J ends, which lost 3 bases and 8 bases, there was a span of 26 bases. The CDR3 covers 19 residues. Germline V gene lookup returns CDR1 LNHDA and CDR2 SQIVND (reference sequence). CDR3 loop: CASSISYRVVIGVDSPLHF. CDR3 bases: TGTGCCAGTAGTATTAGTTACAGGGTCGTAATCGGAGTTGATTCACCCCTCCACTTT.

This clonotype was counted many times. CDR3 residues: CASSPARMGGTEAFF. The CDR3 DNA reads TGTGCCAGCTCACCCGCCCGTATGGGAGGCACTGAAGCTTTCTTT. The rearrangement links TRBV18 to TRBJ1-1; D remains unclear. The CDR3 covers 15 residues. Between the trimmed V and J ends, which lost 3 bases and 4 bases, there was a span of 15 bases. Germline V gene lookup returns CDR1 KGHSH and CDR2 LQKENI.

This clonotype has more than one count but fewer than ten. The chain joins TRBV4-3 to TRBJ1-1; TRBD1 aligns across 7 bases. Germline V gene lookup returns CDR1 LGHNA and CDR2 YSLEER. The V and J ends lost 0 bases and 0 bases, in that order; junction bases with no gene match: 4. The CDR3 extends over 16 amino acids. The CDR3 sequence: CASSQDRGLMNTEAFF. The CDR3 DNA follows: TGCGCCAGCAGCCAAGATAGGGGGCTCATGAACACTGAAGCTTTCTTT.

The chain joins TRBV5-1 to TRBJ1-1; TRBD1 might be the D (5 bases). The V and J ends lost 0 bases and 9 bases respectively, with 18 bases between them. The CDR3 is made up of 15 amino acids. Germline lookup yields CDR1 SGHRS and CDR2 YFSETQ. The CDR3 protein is CASSLAGGSGHKAFF. The CDR3 coding sequence is TGCGCCAGCAGCTTGGCCGGAGGTTCAGGGCATAAAGCTTTCTTT.

A few counts support this clonotype. J is TRBJ1-1 and V is TRBV20-1; TRBD1 matches 7 bases. CDR1 DFQATT and CDR2 SNEGSKA come from the germline V gene (reference sequence). J gave up 7 bases and V 3 bases, and 14 bases lay outside the gene matches. The CDR3 totals 15 residues. In nucleotides, the CDR3 is TGCAGTGCTAGGACAGGGAATTCCGAAGTCGGTGAAGCTTTCTTT. Translation gives CSARTGNSEVGEAFF.

This clonotype was observed a few times. V gene TRBV20-1 combines with J gene TRBJ1-1; no clear D. This CDR3 is 11 amino acids long. V was pared by 1 base and J by 7 bases, with 7 bases between. Germline lookup yields CDR1 DFQATT and CDR2 SNEGSKA (reference sequence). The CDR3 region is CSARVTGEAFF. CDR3 sequence (DNA): TGCAGTGCTAGAGTTACGGGTGAAGCTTTCTTT.